This TCR beta chain was identified in a study of blood T cell repertoires in COVID-19. For the study at large: Sites in the United States, Italy and Spain provided acute and convalescent COVID-19 samples. T cells, B-cell-depleted T cells, or PBMCs supplied cDNA or gDNA.

This clone has just one count. Original processing methods: Estimation of nucleated cell counts relied on the amplification of reference gene primers. Produced via immunoSEQ multiplex PCR; TCRdb's table is partial and in-frame only. That table furnishes V, J and clone size, whereas the DNA furnished D and trimming. The sample has about 150,000 clones, 75% to 85% seen once. This clonotype was sampled from a man in his 60s with acute or convalescent COVID-19. Sequencing was performed on peripheral blood.

CDR3: CASSIDRGQGLYGYTF. The DNA of the CDR3 is TGTGCCAGTAGTATAGATCGCGGTCAGGGGCTGTATGGCTACACCTTC. The chain links TRBV19 to TRBJ1-2; possible D gene TRBD1, 6 bases. Trimming took 0 bases from V and 5 from J, leaving 16 bases between them. Germline V lookup: CDR1 LNHDA, CDR2 SQIVND (reference sequence). The CDR3 spans 16 residues.